These 31 T cell receptor beta chains were sequenced from one sample in a study of blood T cell repertoires in COVID-19. The repertoire was sequenced with immunoSEQ multiplex PCR; TCRdb's copy has only in-frame clones and lacks some. The top ten clones hold 2.7% of a sample with 210,000 or so clones, around nine tenths of them seen once. The specimen was peripheral blood. All receptors come from a woman aged 55-75 years with acute or convalescent COVID-19.

The chain combines TRBV28 with TRBJ1-4; TRBD1 matches 8 bases. Germline CDR1 is MDHEN and CDR2 is SYDVKM. This CDR3 is 15 amino acids long. With V trimmed by 6 bases and J by 7 bases, 10 bases remained unmatched. CDR3 region: CASSSRGPLGEKLFF. The CDR3, as DNA: TGTGCCAGCAGCTCCAGGGGGCCCCTGGGTGAAAAACTGTTTTTT.

This chain joins TRBV29-1 and TRBJ2-3, with TRBD1 matching over 9 bases. V dropped 7 bases and J dropped 0; count of bases not matched to a gene: 5. The CDR3 sequence is 14 residues long. Per germline, CDR1 SQVTM and CDR2 ANQGSEA. CDR3 residues: CSGGQGISTDTQYF. DNA of the CDR3: TGCAGCGGGGGACAGGGAATAAGCACAGATACGCAGTATTTT.

This chain connects TRBV9 to TRBJ2-2; D remains unclear. Germline loops: CDR1 SGDLS, CDR2 YYNGEE. The CDR3 extends over 15 amino acids. Trimming shortened V by 4 bases and J by 4 bases, and 14 bases separated the two germline ends. The CDR3 region is CASSPQMQVTGELFF. The CDR3 DNA follows: TGTGCCAGCAGCCCTCAGATGCAGGTCACCGGGGAGCTGTTTTTT.

This clone was counted between two and nine times. CDR3 DNA sequence: TGTGCCAGCAGTTTGACAGGGAACACTGAAGCTTTCTTT. Residues: CASSLTGNTEAFF. The J gene is TRBJ1-1, the V gene TRBV6-5, with a tentative D call TRBD1 (6 bases). Germline V gene lookup returns CDR1 MNHEY and CDR2 SVGAGI. The CDR3 totals 13 residues. With 4 bases removed from V and 1 base from J, the gap between germline ends came to 7 bases.

The V call is TRBV29-1, the J call TRBJ1-1; D remains unclear. Germline V lookup: CDR1 SQVTM, CDR2 ANQGSEA. The CDR3 contains 13 residues. V lost 0 bases, J lost 1 base, and 6 bases lay in between. The CDR3 here is CSVEEGGNTEAFF. The CDR3 DNA reads as TGCAGCGTTGAAGAAGGAGGGAACACTGAAGCTTTCTTT.

This clone has at least ten counts. The genes are TRBV28 and TRBJ2-5, with 7 nucleotides matching TRBD2. Looked up from germline, CDR1 is MDHEN and CDR2 is SYDVKM. The CDR3 is 15 residues long. The V and J ends lost 3 bases and 5 bases, in that order; junction bases with no gene match: 9. CDR3 bases: TGTGCCAGCAGTTTCGGGACTATAGGAGGCGAGACCCAGTACTTC. Protein: CASSFGTIGGETQYF.

This rearrangement joins TRBV2 to TRBJ1-2; D not resolved. The CDR3 covers 14 residues. V was clipped by 1 base and J by 1 base, with 7 bases between them. Germline CDR1 is SNHLY and CDR2 is FYNNEI. The CDR3 DNA reads as TGTGCCAGCAGTGAAGGCCAGATTAACTATGGCTACACCTTC. This codes for CASSEGQINYGYTF.

This clone was seen once. The V call is TRBV9, the J call TRBJ2-5; D perhaps matches TRBD1 (6 bases). The CDR3 spans 15 residues. V lost 5 bases and J lost 5, with 19 bases in between. CDR1 is SGDLS, CDR2 YYNGEE, per germline. This chain's CDR3 is CASSPGTPGIETQYF. As DNA, the CDR3 is TGTGCCAGCAGTCCCGGGACACCGGGGATCGAGACCCAGTACTTC.

The rearrangement links TRBV6-5 to TRBJ1-3, with D hard to call. The CDR3 spans 16 residues. Germline V gene data show CDR1 as MNHEY and CDR2 as SVGAGI. V lost 0 bases to trimming and J lost 1 base, with 10 bases between them. DNA of the CDR3: TGTGCCAGCAGTTACTCAGCATCGTTATCTGGAAACACCATATATTTT. It encodes CASSYSASLSGNTIYF.

This sequence joins TRBV28 and TRBJ2-3, with a tentative D call TRBD1 (6 bases). Trimming removed 4 bases at V and 4 bases at J, with 9 bases between. Germline V gene sequence: CDR1 MDHEN, CDR2 SYDVKM. There are 13 residues in the CDR3. The CDR3 loop is CASSSGAPDTQYF. CDR3 in DNA: TGTGCCAGCAGTTCAGGGGCCCCAGATACGCAGTATTTT.

A single count supports this clone. The CDR3 DNA reads TGTGCTAGTGGTTCAGGGGGACAGGAGCTGATGAACACTGAAGCTTTCTTT. This sequence encodes CASGSGGQELMNTEAFF. J is TRBJ1-1 and V is TRBV12-5; TRBD1 agrees at 8 bases. Trimming took 4 bases from V and 0 from J; bases not matched to a gene: 10. This CDR3 is 17 amino acids long. Per germline, CDR1 LGHNT and CDR2 FRNRAP.

A word on this clone: At the DNA level, this CDR3 is encoded by other sequences in the same sample as well. V and J are TRBV6-6 and TRBJ2-3; D is unclear. There are 12 residues in the CDR3. V shed 6 bases and J shed 0 bases, with 4 bases lying between them. CDR1 MNHNY and CDR2 SVGAGI come from the germline V gene (reference sequence). CDR3 in DNA: TGTGCCAGCAGCCCGAGCACAGATACGCAGTATTTT. It yields the protein CASSPSTDTQYF.

This chain uses TRBV28 with TRBJ2-5, with TRBD1 matching 10 bases. Trimming removed 6 bases from V and 2 bases from J; junction bases left unmatched: 3. CDR1 MDHEN and CDR2 SYDVKM come from the germline V gene. The CDR3 loop spans 14 amino acids. In DNA form, the CDR3 reads TGTGCCAGCAGCGAGGGACAGGGGCAAGAGACCCAGTACTTC. It codes for CASSEGQGQETQYF.

The V gene is TRBV11-2, the J gene TRBJ2-2; 7 positions match TRBD1. Germline V gene data show CDR1 as SGHAT and CDR2 as FQNNGV. With 3 bases clipped from V and 4 bases from J, the junction kept 5 bases outside the gene matches. The CDR3 extends over 15 amino acids. The CDR3 DNA sequence: TGTGCCAGCAGCTTTCGACAGGGTAGCACCGGGGAGCTGTTTTTT. Translation gives CASSFRQGSTGELFF. The full variable domain, its missing parts supplied by reference TRBV11-2 and TRBJ2-2, is EAGVAQSPRYKIIEKRQSVAFWCNPISGHATLYWYQQILGQGPKLLIQFQNNGVVDDSQLPKDRFSAERLKGVDSTLKIQPAKLEDSAVYLCASSFRQGSTGELFFGEGSRLTVL.

This clone appeared a single time. The chain recombines TRBV25-1 with TRBJ2-7; D is undetermined. This CDR3 has 11 amino acids. V gave up 5 bases and J gave up 4 bases, with 6 bases separating them. Germline V gives CDR1 MGHDK, CDR2 SYGVNS. The CDR3 DNA reads as TGTGCCAGCAGTACCGGGTACGAGCAGTACTTC. This translates into CASSTGYEQYF.

The chain couples TRBV18 to TRBJ2-6; D ambiguous. The germline CDR1 and CDR2 sequences are KGHSH and LQKENI. V lost 3 bases, J lost 0 bases, and 12 bases lay in between. The CDR3 spans 17 residues. The CDR3 DNA follows: TGTGCCAGCTCACCCTCGTCCCCTCTCTCTGGGGCCAACGTCCTGACTTTC. Translating gives CASSPSSPLSGANVLTF.

This chain joins TRBV5-6 and TRBJ2-7; a weak D match, TRBD1 (7 bases). Germline V gene lookup returns CDR1 SGHDT and CDR2 YYEEEE. The CDR3 spans 15 residues. Trimming removed 0 bases at V and 4 bases at J, with 14 bases between. The DNA of the CDR3 is TGTGCCAGCAGCTTGGCCGGGACAGCGGGTTACGAGCAGTACTTC. It encodes CASSLAGTAGYEQYF.

The chain uses TRBV18 and TRBJ1-2; 8 bases are a match to TRBD1. The V gene end was trimmed by 4 bases and the J gene end by 2 bases; junction bases not matched to a gene: 6. This CDR3 spans 15 amino acids. Per germline, CDR1 KGHSH and CDR2 LQKENI. The CDR3 coding sequence is TGTGCCAGCTCACTAGGACAGGGAGCCAACTATGGCTACACCTTC. Translating it yields CASSLGQGANYGYTF. Filled out from reference TRBV18 and TRBJ1-2, the complete variable domain reads NAGVMQNPRHLVRRRGQEARLRCSPMKGHSHVYWYRQLPEEGLKFMVYLQKENIIDESGMPKERFSAEFPKEGPSILRIQQVVRGDSAAYFCASSLGQGANYGYTFGSGTRLTVV.

The chain uses TRBV18 and TRBJ1-6; possibly TRBD1 for D (6 bases). CDR3 size: 15 residues. Trimming left V 3 bases short and J 7 bases short, with 13 bases between. Germline V gene sequence: CDR1 KGHSH, CDR2 LQKENI. CDR3 in amino acids: CASSPQGNRNSPLHF. The CDR3 nucleotides are TGTGCCAGCTCACCCCAGGGGAATAGGAATTCACCCCTCCACTTT.

The chain recombines TRBV12-3 or TRBV12-4 with TRBJ1-2; D not certain. The V gene lost 0 bases and the J gene lost 12 bases, with 14 bases spanning the gap. This CDR3 spans 13 amino acids. DNA of the CDR3: TGTGCCAGCAGTTTAGCACTATCATGGCTACACACCTTC. This encodes CASSLALSWLHTF.

This clone was seen a few times. The chain uses TRBV28 and TRBJ2-2; 8 nucleotides line up with TRBD1. The CDR3 loop spans 14 amino acids. Germline V gene sequence: CDR1 MDHEN, CDR2 SYDVKM. Trimming took 8 bases from V and 4 from J; bases not matched to a gene: 6. CDR3 bases: TGTGCCAGCCTTCCGGGACAGGCCACCGGGGAGCTGTTTTTT. As protein: CASLPGQATGELFF.

The rearrangement uses TRBV6-5 and TRBJ1-6, with D hard to call. CDR3 length equals 16 residues. Trimming cost V 2 bases and J 1 base, with 9 bases left between them. The V gene's germline CDR1 is MNHEY and CDR2 SVGAGI. As DNA, the CDR3 is TGTGCCAGCAGTTACACGGGTGTATCCTATAATTCACCCCTCCACTTT. This encodes CASSYTGVSYNSPLHF.

V is TRBV5-1 and J is TRBJ1-6; no firm D call. With 2 bases removed from V and 7 bases from J, the gap between germline ends came to 7 bases. The CDR3 is 13 amino acids. Germline V CDR1 and CDR2: SGHRS, YFSETQ. The CDR3 nucleotides are TGCGCCAGCAGCTTCGAGGGAAATTCACCCCTCCACTTT. Translation gives CASSFEGNSPLHF. The variable domain in full, completed from reference TRBV5-1 and TRBJ1-6, reads KAGVTQTPRYLIKTRGQQVTLSCSPISGHRSVSWYQQTPGQGLQFLFEYFSETQRNKGNFPGRFSGRQFSNSRSEMNVSTLELGDSALYLCASSFEGNSPLHFGNGTRLTVT.

This clone was observed a handful of times. V gene TRBV1 combines with J gene TRBJ2-2; the tabulated D call, TRBD1, remains unverified against the DNA. TRBV1 is termed a pseudogene. CDR3 length: 16 amino acids. CDR3 sequence: CTSSPGEGAEAGELFF. DNA for the CDR3: TGCACCAGCAGCCCGGGAGAGGGGGCGGAGGCCGGGGAGCTGTTTTTT.

This clone was seen only a few times. The J gene is TRBJ1-2, the V gene TRBV3-1 (or the pseudogene TRBV3-2), with a possible D match to TRBD1 (5 bases). CDR1 is LGHDT, CDR2 YNNKEL, per germline (reference sequence). This CDR3 is 14 amino acids long. Deletions cut 4 bases from V and 2 bases from J, with 11 bases between. CDR3 loop: CASSPSQGNYGYTF. The CDR3 DNA reads as TGTGCCAGCAGCCCCTCGCAGGGCAACTATGGCTACACCTTC.

The J gene is TRBJ1-5, the V gene TRBV15; D not certain. Germline CDR1 and CDR2: LNHNV and YYDKDF (reference sequence). Trimming cost V 0 bases and J 7 bases, with 13 bases left between them. CDR3 length: 15 residues. The CDR3 nucleotides are TGTGCCACCAGCAGAGATTTAGATTCACGGCAGCCCCAGCATTTT. This gives the protein CATSRDLDSRQPQHF.

This chain uses TRBV18 with TRBJ2-7; 8 bases line up with TRBD1. This CDR3 is built from 13 residues. V gave up 8 bases and J gave up 5 bases; unmatched junction bases: 8. Germline CDR1 is KGHSH and CDR2 is LQKENI. CDR3 coding DNA: TGTGCCAGCGGGCAGGGGGCCCCGAACGAGCAGTACTTC. It yields the protein CASGQGAPNEQYF.

The rearrangement uses TRBV28 and TRBJ1-5; D perhaps matches TRBD1 (5 bases). CDR1 MDHEN and CDR2 SYDVKM come from the germline V gene. The V end lost 2 bases, the J end lost 6 bases, and 17 bases lay between the germline ends. This CDR3 comprises 16 residues. CDR3 bases: TGTGCCAGCAGTTTAGGATTTGCGGGGGGTGGTCAGCCCCAGCATTTT. Its protein is CASSLGFAGGGQPQHF.

V usage is TRBV28 and J usage is TRBJ2-1; 7 nucleotides line up with TRBD2. Per germline, CDR1 MDHEN and CDR2 SYDVKM. This CDR3 is 15 amino acids long. Losses at the gene ends were 2 bases for V and 4 bases for J; bases not matched to a gene: 5. The CDR3 loop reads CASSLRRETYNEQFF. CDR3 in DNA: TGTGCCAGCAGTTTAAGGCGGGAGACTTACAATGAGCAGTTCTTC.

By share, this clone counts as medium-sized. V is TRBV7-2 and J is TRBJ2-7; 9 bases agree with TRBD2. The V segment lost 3 bases and the J segment 2 bases; nucleotides outside the gene matches: 2. The CDR3 has 14 residues. CDR1 is SGHTA, CDR2 FQGNSA, per germline. In DNA, the CDR3 is TGTGCCAGCAGCTTGGCTAGCGGGGCCTACGAGCAGTACTTC. Protein: CASSLASGAYEQYF.

J is TRBJ1-1 and V is TRBV7-9; TRBD1 aligns across 7 bases. CDR1 and CDR2 (germline): SEHNR, FQNEAQ (reference sequence). The CDR3 extends over 16 amino acids. V lost 5 bases and J lost 4; bases outside the gene matches: 13. CDR3 DNA: TGTGCCAGCAGCCCCGTGACAGGGTCAGGGGGCACTGAAGCTTTCTTT. Protein: CASSPVTGSGGTEAFF. The complete variable domain, with remaining parts taken from reference TRBV7-9 and TRBJ1-1, reads DTGVSQNPRHKITKRGQNVTFRCDPISEHNRLYWYRQTLGQGPEFLTYFQNEAQLEKSRLLSDRFSAERPKGSFSTLEIQRTEQGDSAMYLCASSPVTGSGGTEAFFGQGTRLTVV.